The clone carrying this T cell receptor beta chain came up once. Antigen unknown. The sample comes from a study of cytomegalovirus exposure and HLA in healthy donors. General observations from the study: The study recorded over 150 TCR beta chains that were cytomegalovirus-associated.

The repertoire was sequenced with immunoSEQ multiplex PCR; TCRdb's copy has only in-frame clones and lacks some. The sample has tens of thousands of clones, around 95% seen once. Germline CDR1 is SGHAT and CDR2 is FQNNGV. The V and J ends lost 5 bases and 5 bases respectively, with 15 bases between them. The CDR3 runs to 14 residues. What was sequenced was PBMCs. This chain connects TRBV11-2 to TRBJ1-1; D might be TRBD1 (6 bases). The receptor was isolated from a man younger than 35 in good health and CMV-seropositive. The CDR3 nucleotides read TGTGCCAGCAGCCCGGGACATTCTTGGACTGAAGCTTTCTTT. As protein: CASSPGHSWTEAFF.